At least ten counts were recorded for the clone carrying this T cell receptor (beta chain). TCRbeta library preparation incorporated unique molecular identifiers. Each CDR3 protein gets one entry after TCRdb re-called the PCR reads with MiXCR. The sample carries roughly 350,000 distinct CDR3 sequences, approximately 10% recorded once. These data belong to a study of T-cell reconstitution after alpha-beta-depleted transplantation in children. Germline values: CDR1 SGHDT, CDR2 YYEEEE. With V trimmed by 2 bases and J by 2 bases, 1 base remained unmatched. The length of the CDR3 is 14 residues. The receptor was derived from a human donor who donated a stem cell graft to a child with acute lymphoblastic leukemia. This specimen consisted of PBMCs from the stem cell graft donor, obtained from the stem cell graft. V gene TRBV5-6 combines with J gene TRBJ2-7; 10 nucleotides line up with TRBD1. The CDR3 loop is CASSFGTGAYEQYF. The CDR3 bases are TGTGCCAGCAGCTTCGGGACAGGGGCCTACGAGCAGTACTTC. The full variable domain, rest sourced from reference TRBV5-6 and TRBJ2-7, is DAGVTQSPTHLIKTRGQQVTLRCSPKSGHDTVSWYQQALGQGPQFIFQYYEEEERQRGNFPDRFSGHQFPNYSSELNVNALLLGDSALYLCASSFGTGAYEQYFGPGTRLTVT.